This T cell receptor (beta chain) was captured by sequencing in a study of cytomegalovirus exposure and HLA in healthy donors. Background on the study: HLA-typed donors were the source of some 85 million unique TCRs, which an early data release held.

This clone came up once. Each donor was nominally healthy when sampled (though unrecorded immune exposures were likely). PCR primers comprised 60 Vbeta and 13 Jbeta primers. In the original workflow: Later reanalysis found around 84 million unique TCR beta chains, around 9.9 million of them shared. Sequencing used immunoSEQ multiplex PCR; TCRdb keeps in-frame clones, though not all of them. D and trimming come from the DNA, and the V and J calls and clone size come from that table. The table lists about 90,000 clones, over 60% of them singletons. The CDR3 has 16 amino acids. Trimming shortened V by 1 base and J by 4 bases, and 17 bases separated the two germline ends. In germline, CDR1 is SGHRS, CDR2 YFSETQ.

The source is a woman in her forties or fifties in good health and CMV-seropositive. The rearrangement links TRBV5-1 to TRBJ1-2; D perhaps matches TRBD1 (5 bases). The sequencing sample was made of PBMCs. This CDR3 is CASSLMDGGTGYGYTF. Written as DNA, the CDR3 is TGCGCCAGCAGCTTGATGGACGGGGGAACGGGCTATGGCTACACCTTC. The variable domain in full, completed from reference TRBV5-1 and TRBJ1-2, reads KAGVTQTPRYLIKTRGQQVTLSCSPISGHRSVSWYQQTPGQGLQFLFEYFSETQRNKGNFPGRFSGRQFSNSRSEMNVSTLELGDSALYLCASSLMDGGTGYGYTFGSGTRLTVV.